This record looks at one T cell receptor (beta chain) sequence and its context. The CDR3 covers 16 residues. V was pared by 4 bases and J by 4 bases, with 6 bases of the junction left unmatched. CDR1 and CDR2 (germline): SGHRS, YFSETQ. Primers included in the PCR were 60 Vbeta and 13 Jbeta primers. Data came from immunoSEQ multiplex PCR; TCRdb stores just in-frame clones and leaves some out. This sample has about 120,000 clones, with about 9.4% found just once. This entry belongs to a study of cytomegalovirus exposure and HLA in healthy donors. Across the whole study: Caucasian-associated ancestry cluster membership applied to approximately 80% of approximately 400 genotyped donors.

The sequenced sample was PBMCs. V gene TRBV5-1 combines with J gene TRBJ1-5; TRBD1 agrees at 12 bases. This sequence originates from a woman in her 40s in good health and CMV-seropositive. The CDR3 here is CASSPGQGALNQPQHF. As DNA, the CDR3 is TGCGCCAGCAGCCCGGGACAGGGGGCTTTGAATCAGCCCCAGCATTTT.